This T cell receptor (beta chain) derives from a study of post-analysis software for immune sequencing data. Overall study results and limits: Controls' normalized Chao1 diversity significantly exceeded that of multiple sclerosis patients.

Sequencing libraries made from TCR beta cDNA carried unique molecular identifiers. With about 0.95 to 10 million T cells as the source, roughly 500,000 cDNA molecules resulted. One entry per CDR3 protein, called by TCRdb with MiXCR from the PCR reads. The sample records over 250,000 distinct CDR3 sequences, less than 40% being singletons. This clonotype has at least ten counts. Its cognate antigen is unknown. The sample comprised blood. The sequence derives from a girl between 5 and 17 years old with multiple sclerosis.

CDR3 in amino acids: CASSPGQVYNSPLHF. The CDR3 DNA reads as TGTGCCAGCAGCCCCGGACAGGTTTATAATTCACCCCTCCACTTT. This chain uses TRBV12-3 or TRBV12-4 with TRBJ1-6, with TRBD1 identical over 7 bases. The V segment lost 6 bases and the J segment 4 bases; nucleotides outside the gene matches: 6. The CDR3 loop spans 15 amino acids.